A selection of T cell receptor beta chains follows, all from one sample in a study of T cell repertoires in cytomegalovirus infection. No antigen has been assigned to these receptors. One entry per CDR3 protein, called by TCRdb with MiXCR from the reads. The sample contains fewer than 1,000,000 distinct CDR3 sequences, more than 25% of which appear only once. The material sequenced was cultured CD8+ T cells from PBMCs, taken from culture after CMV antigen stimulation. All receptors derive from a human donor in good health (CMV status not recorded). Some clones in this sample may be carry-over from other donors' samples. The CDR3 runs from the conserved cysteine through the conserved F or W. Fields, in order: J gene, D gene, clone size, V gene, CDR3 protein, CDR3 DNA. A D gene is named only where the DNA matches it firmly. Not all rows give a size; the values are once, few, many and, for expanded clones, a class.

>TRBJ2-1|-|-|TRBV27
CASSSPGTRDQFF
TGTGCCAGCAGCTCACCCGGAACTAGGGACCAGTTCTTC
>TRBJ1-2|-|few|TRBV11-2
CASSLVGVPSYGYTF
TGTGCCAGCAGCTTGGTGGGGGTTCCTTCCTATGGCTACACCTTC
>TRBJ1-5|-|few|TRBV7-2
CASSLAPGVRNQPQHF
TGTGCCAGCAGCTTAGCCCCAGGGGTTCGCAATCAGCCCCAGCATTTT
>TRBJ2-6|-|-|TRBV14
CASSQELTGANVLTF
TGTGCCAGCAGCCAAGAACTTACTGGGGCCAACGTCCTGACTTTC
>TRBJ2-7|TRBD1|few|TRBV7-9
CASRSDRGDYEQYF
TGTGCCAGCAGATCGGACAGGGGAGATTACGAGCAGTACTTC
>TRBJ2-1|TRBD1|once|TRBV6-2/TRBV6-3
CASRVWDSPSYNEQFF
TGTGCCAGCAGGGTCTGGGACAGCCCATCCTACAATGAGCAGTTCTTC
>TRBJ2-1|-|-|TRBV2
CASINSGHYNEQFF
TGTGCCAGCATTAACTCGGGGCACTACAATGAGCAGTTCTTC
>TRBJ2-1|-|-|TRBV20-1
CSAFRGSGLRDEQFF
TGCAGTGCTTTCAGGGGATCAGGGCTGCGGGATGAGCAGTTCTTC
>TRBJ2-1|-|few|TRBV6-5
CASSWSTGLWVDEQFF
TGTGCCAGCAGTTGGTCCACGGGTCTCTGGGTCGATGAGCAGTTCTTC
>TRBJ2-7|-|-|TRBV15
CATSRDRGHEQYF
TGTGCCACCAGCAGAGATCGGGGCCACGAGCAGTACTTC
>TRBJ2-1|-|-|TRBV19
CASSSLGTAYNEQFF
TGTGCCAGTAGTTCACTCGGGACTGCCTATAATGAGCAGTTCTTC
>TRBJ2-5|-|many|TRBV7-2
CASSSVVGETQYF
TGTGCCAGCAGCTCGGTGGTGGGGGAGACCCAGTACTTC
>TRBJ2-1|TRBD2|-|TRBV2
CASSGGLAGVSSYNEQFF
TGTGCCAGCAGTGGGGGACTAGCGGGGGTTAGCTCCTACAATGAGCAGTTCTTC
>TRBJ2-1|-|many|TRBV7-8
CASSPRGGRSYNEQFF
TGTGCCAGCAGCCCGAGGGGCGGGCGTTCCTACAATGAGCAGTTCTTC
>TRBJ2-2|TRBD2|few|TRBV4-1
CASSHLAGGSTGELFF
TGCGCCAGCAGCCACCTAGCGGGGGGCAGTACCGGGGAGCTGTTTTTT
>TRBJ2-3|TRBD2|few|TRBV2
CASSEADRLAGGDTQYF
TGTGCCAGCAGTGAAGCCGACAGACTAGCGGGGGGAGATACGCAGTATTTT
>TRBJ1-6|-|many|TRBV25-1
CASSEGNSPLHF
TGTGCCAGCAGTGAAGGGAATTCACCCCTCCACTTT
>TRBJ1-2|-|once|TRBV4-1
CASSQGFGEGYTF
TGCGCCAGCAGCCAGGGGTTCGGAGAAGGCTACACCTTC
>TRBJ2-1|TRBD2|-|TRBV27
CASSSEGLAGKQFF
TGTGCCAGCAGTTCCGAAGGACTAGCGGGTAAGCAGTTCTTC
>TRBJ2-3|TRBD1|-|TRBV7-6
CASSQTGGGTDTQYF
TGTGCCAGCAGCCAGACAGGGGGCGGCACAGATACGCAGTATTTT
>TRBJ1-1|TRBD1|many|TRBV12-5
CASALGQVSEAFF
TGTGCTAGTGCCCTCGGACAGGTCTCTGAAGCTTTCTTT
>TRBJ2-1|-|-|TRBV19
CASSIAAGNQQFF
TGTGCCAGTAGTATAGCAGCGGGTAATCAGCAGTTCTTC
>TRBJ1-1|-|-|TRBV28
CASLHGEGTEAFF
TGTGCCAGCTTGCATGGCGAGGGCACTGAAGCTTTCTTT
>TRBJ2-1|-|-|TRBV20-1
CSAREGRGYYNEQFF
TGCAGTGCTAGAGAAGGTCGGGGGTACTACAATGAGCAGTTCTTC
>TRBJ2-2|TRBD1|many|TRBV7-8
CASSLGRDRENANTGELFF
TGTGCCAGCAGCTTAGGCCGGGACAGGGAGAACGCGAACACCGGGGAGCTGTTTTTT
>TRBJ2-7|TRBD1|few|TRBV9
CASSAQGQGAYEQYF
TGTGCCAGCAGCGCACAGGGCCAGGGGGCCTACGAGCAGTACTTC
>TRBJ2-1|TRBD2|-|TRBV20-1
CSAIRELAGGYRYGEQFF
TGCAGTGCCATTAGAGAACTAGCGGGGGGATATAGATATGGTGAGCAGTTCTTC
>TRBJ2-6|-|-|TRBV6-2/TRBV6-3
CASSLAAGANVLTF
TGTGCCAGCAGTTTGGCGGCGGGGGCCAACGTCCTGACTTTC
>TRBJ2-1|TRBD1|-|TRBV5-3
CASSQGTGGTDEQFF
TGTGCCAGCAGCCAAGGGACAGGGGGCACGGATGAGCAGTTCTTC
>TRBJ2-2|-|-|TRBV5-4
CASSGPSRELFF
TGTGCCAGCAGCGGGCCCTCTCGGGAGCTGTTTTTT
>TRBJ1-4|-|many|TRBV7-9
CASGSFSTNEKLFF
TGTGCCAGCGGGTCGTTTTCCACTAATGAAAAACTGTTTTTT
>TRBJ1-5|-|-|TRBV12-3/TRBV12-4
CASSSTAGGTHNQPQHF
TGTGCCAGCAGTTCCACCGCCGGGGGAACCCACAATCAGCCCCAGCATTTT
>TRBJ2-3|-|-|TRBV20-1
CSARDGERITDTQYF
TGCAGTGCTAGAGATGGAGAGCGGATCACAGATACGCAGTATTTT
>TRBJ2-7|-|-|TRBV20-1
CSASGGASSYEQYF
TGCAGTGCTAGCGGTGGGGCAAGCTCCTACGAGCAGTACTTC
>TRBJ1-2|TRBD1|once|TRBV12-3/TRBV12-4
CASSSSWTGEERGMDYTF
TGTGCCAGCAGTTCTTCTTGGACAGGGGAGGAGAGGGGAATGGACTACACCTTC
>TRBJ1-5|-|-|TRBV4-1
CASSQESTAYQPQHF
TGCGCCAGCAGCCAAGAATCAACAGCGTATCAGCCCCAGCATTTT
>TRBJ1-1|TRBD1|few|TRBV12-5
CASGPNRGRGTEAFF
TGTGCTAGTGGTCCCAACAGGGGGCGGGGCACTGAAGCTTTCTTT
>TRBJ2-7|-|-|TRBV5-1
CASSTGSGANEQYF
TGCGCCAGCAGCACCGGATCCGGGGCTAACGAGCAGTACTTC
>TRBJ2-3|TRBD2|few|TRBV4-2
CASSLESSGGDTQYF
TGTGCCAGCAGCCTCGAGTCTAGCGGGGGGGATACGCAGTATTTT
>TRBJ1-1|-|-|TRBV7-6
CASSLFSGATEVDTEAFF
TGTGCCAGCAGCTTATTTTCGGGGGCCACGGAGGTAGACACTGAAGCTTTCTTT
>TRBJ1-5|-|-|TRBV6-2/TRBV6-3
CASSVETTYSNQRQHF
TGTGCCAGCAGTGTGGAGACTACTTATAGCAATCAGCGCCAGCATTTT
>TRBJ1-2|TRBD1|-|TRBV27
CASLGPGQGYGYTF
TGTGCCAGCTTGGGACCGGGACAGGGATATGGCTACACCTTC
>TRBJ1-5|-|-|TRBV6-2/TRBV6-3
CASSHRAGNLDQPQHF
TGTGCCAGCAGCCATCGGGCCGGTAATTTGGATCAGCCCCAGCATTTT
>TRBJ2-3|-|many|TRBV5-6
CASSLAGETTDTQYF
TGTGCCAGCAGCTTGGCCGGGGAGACCACAGATACGCAGTATTTT
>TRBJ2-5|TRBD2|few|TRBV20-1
CSARVAGRDQETQYF
TGCAGTGCTAGAGTTGCCGGGAGGGACCAAGAGACCCAGTACTTC
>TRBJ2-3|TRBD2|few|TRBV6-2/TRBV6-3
CASSRGLAGDSTDTQYF
TGTGCCAGCAGTCGGGGACTAGCGGGGGACAGCACAGATACGCAGTATTTT
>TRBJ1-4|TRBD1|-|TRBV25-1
CASSDPRTGGNEKLFF
TGTGCCAGCAGTGACCCCCGGACAGGGGGCAACGAAAAACTGTTTTTT
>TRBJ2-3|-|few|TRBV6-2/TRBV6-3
CASRNRLRTRDNTDTQYF
TGTGCCAGCAGAAATCGACTCCGAACCCGGGACAACACAGATACGCAGTATTTT
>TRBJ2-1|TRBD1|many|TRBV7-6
CASSLAGRQGTYNEQFF
TGTGCCAGCAGCTTAGCGGGGAGACAGGGGACCTACAATGAGCAGTTCTTC
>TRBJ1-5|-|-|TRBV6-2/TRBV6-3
CASSTDYSNQPQHF
TGTGCCAGCTCGACAGACTATAGCAATCAGCCCCAGCATTTT
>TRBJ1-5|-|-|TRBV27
CASSYTVNQPQHF
TGTGCCAGCAGCTACACCGTCAATCAGCCCCAGCATTTT
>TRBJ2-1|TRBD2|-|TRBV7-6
CASSLVPLAEYNEQFF
TGTGCCAGCAGCTTGGTCCCACTAGCGGAATACAATGAGCAGTTCTTC
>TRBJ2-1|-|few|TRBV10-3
CAFQSGNEQFF
TGTGCCTTTCAGAGTGGAAATGAGCAGTTCTTC
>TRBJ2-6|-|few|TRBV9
CASGVSGANVLTF
TGTGCCAGTGGGGTCTCCGGGGCCAACGTCCTGACTTTC
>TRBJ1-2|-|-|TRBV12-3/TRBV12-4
CASSLNPYGYTF
TGTGCCAGCAGTTTAAATCCTTATGGCTACACCTTC
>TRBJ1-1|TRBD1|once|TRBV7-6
CASSLGGTGAFF
TGTGCCAGCAGCTTAGGAGGGACAGGGGCTTTCTTT
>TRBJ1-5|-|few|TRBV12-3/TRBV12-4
CASSLGTKPQHF
TGTGCCAGCAGTTTGGGGACTAAGCCCCAGCATTTT
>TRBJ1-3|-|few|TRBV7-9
CASSAYLNTIYF
TGTGCCAGCAGCGCCTACTTAAACACCATATATTTT
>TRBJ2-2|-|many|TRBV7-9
CASSFRDKNTGELFF
TGTGCCAGCAGCTTTAGGGACAAGAACACCGGGGAGCTGTTTTTT
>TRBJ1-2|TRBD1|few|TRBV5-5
CASRRDRGRFGYTF
TGTGCCAGCAGGAGGGACAGGGGGCGTTTTGGCTACACCTTC